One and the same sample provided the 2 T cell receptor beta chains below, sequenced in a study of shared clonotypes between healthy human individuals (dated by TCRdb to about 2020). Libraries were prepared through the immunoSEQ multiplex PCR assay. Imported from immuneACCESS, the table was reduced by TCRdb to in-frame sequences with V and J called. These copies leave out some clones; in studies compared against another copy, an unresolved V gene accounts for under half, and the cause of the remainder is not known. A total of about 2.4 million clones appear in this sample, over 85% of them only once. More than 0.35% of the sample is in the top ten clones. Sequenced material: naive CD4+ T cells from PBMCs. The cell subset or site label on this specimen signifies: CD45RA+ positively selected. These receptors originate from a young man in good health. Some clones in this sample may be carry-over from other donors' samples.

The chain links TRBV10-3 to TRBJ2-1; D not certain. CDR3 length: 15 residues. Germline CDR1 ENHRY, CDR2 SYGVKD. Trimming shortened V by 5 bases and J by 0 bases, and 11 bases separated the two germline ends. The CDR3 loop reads CAISPRASSYNEQFF. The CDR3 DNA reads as TGTGCCATCAGTCCCCGGGCGAGCTCCTACAATGAGCAGTTCTTC.

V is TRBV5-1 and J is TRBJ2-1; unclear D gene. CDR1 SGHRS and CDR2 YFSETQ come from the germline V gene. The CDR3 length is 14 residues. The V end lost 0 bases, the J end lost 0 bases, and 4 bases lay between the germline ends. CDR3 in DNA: TGCGCCAGCAGCTTGGCTAACTCCTACAATGAGCAGTTCTTC. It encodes CASSLANSYNEQFF.